The 30 T cell receptor beta chains reported below all come from one sample, sequenced in a study of PD-1 blockade in classical Hodgkin lymphoma. The protocol was immunoSEQ multiplex PCR, while the TCRdb copy is restricted to in-frame clones and leaves out a portion. The sample has over 10,000 clones; more than 75% are singletons. Every patient was affected by relapse after autologous stem cell transplantation, while exposure to brentuximab vedotin was not uniform. The source was peripheral blood mononuclear cells (PBMCs), collected at baseline. These receptors were obtained from a human donor with classical Hodgkin lymphoma.

The chain joins TRBV14 to TRBJ2-7; no definite D call. The V end was cut by 4 bases, the J end by 2 bases, with 15 bases between. Germline V gene sequence: CDR1 SGHDN, CDR2 FVKESK. The CDR3 totals 15 residues. The DNA of the CDR3 is TGTGCCAGCAGCCTTCTATATCCGATAACCTACGAGCAGTACTTC. Translation gives CASSLLYPITYEQYF.

The gene calls are TRBV9 and TRBJ2-1; D may match TRBD1 or TRBD2 (6 bases each). CDR1 and CDR2 (germline): SGDLS, YYNGEE. The V gene lost 4 bases and the J gene lost 4 bases, with 21 bases spanning the gap. The CDR3 is 17 residues long. The chain's CDR3 is CASSPWGPGLMYNEQFF. The CDR3 nucleotides read TGTGCCAGCAGCCCGTGGGGGCCGGGACTTATGTACAATGAGCAGTTCTTC. Together with reference TRBV9 and TRBJ2-1, the CDR3 gives the full variable domain: DSGVTQTPKHLITATGQRVTLRCSPRSGDLSVYWYQQSLDQGLQFLIQYYNGEERAKGNILERFSAQQFPDLHSELNLSSLELGDSALYFCASSPWGPGLMYNEQFFGPGTRLTVL.

This rearrangement joins TRBV19 to TRBJ2-1; D possibly corresponds to TRBD1 (6 bases). The V gene lost 5 bases and the J gene lost 6 bases, with 23 bases spanning the gap. The CDR3 loop spans 17 amino acids. The germline CDR1 and CDR2 sequences are LNHDA and SQIVND (reference sequence). The CDR3 DNA reads TGTGCCAGTAGTCGACAGCCCCGGGACATAGGGACCAATGAGCAGTTCTTC. Amino acid sequence: CASSRQPRDIGTNEQFF.

V gene TRBV6-1 combines with J gene TRBJ2-7, with D perhaps matching TRBD1 (5 bases). V was shortened by 0 bases and J by 4 bases, with 19 bases between the two germline ends. This CDR3 comprises 17 residues. CDR1 is MNHNS, CDR2 SASEGT, per germline. CDR3 in amino acids: CASSEAYFQGQGYEQYF. DNA of the CDR3: TGTGCCAGCAGTGAAGCGTATTTTCAGGGTCAAGGATACGAGCAGTACTTC.

The rearrangement links TRBV7-9 to TRBJ1-1; a weak D match, TRBD1 (5 bases). Germline-derived CDR1 and CDR2 are SEHNR and FQNEAQ (reference sequence). This CDR3 has 14 residues. Deletions cut 0 bases from V and 3 bases from J, with 8 bases between. The CDR3 is CASSLALGDTEAFF. CDR3 coding DNA: TGTGCCAGCAGCTTAGCCTTAGGGGACACTGAAGCTTTCTTT.

The gene calls are TRBV19 and TRBJ1-2; tentatively, D is TRBD1 (5 bases). V was cut by 5 bases and J by 1 base, with 14 bases left in between. The CDR3 loop spans 15 amino acids. Germline V lookup: CDR1 LNHDA, CDR2 SQIVND (reference sequence). CDR3 DNA sequence: TGTGCCAGTAGTTACGACAGCCAGGGTAACTATGGCTACACCTTC. Protein product: CASSYDSQGNYGYTF.

This chain links TRBV25-1 with TRBJ1-5; a possible D gene is TRBD1 (5 bases). V lost 2 bases to trimming and J lost 6 bases, with 11 bases between them. The CDR3 extends over 14 amino acids. Looked up from germline, CDR1 is MGHDK and CDR2 is SYGVNS. The DNA of the CDR3 is TGTGCCAGCAGTGAAACGGGGGTGAGTCAGCCCCAGCATTTT. As protein: CASSETGVSQPQHF.

By share of the sample, this clone is medium-sized. This chain connects TRBV7-6 to TRBJ2-6, with D perhaps matching TRBD2 (6 bases). Germline loops: CDR1 SGHVS, CDR2 FNYEAQ. V lost 1 base to trimming and J lost 3 bases, with 13 bases between them. The CDR3 extends over 17 amino acids. Here the CDR3 DNA reads TGTGCCAGCAGCTTAGTCCTGGGGGGTCTTGGGGCCAACGTCCTGACTTTC. It translates to CASSLVLGGLGANVLTF.

The rearrangement links TRBV19 to TRBJ2-5; a weak D match, TRBD2 (5 bases). The germline V and J ends were trimmed by 7 bases and 3 bases, with 9 bases remaining between them. Germline V gives CDR1 LNHDA, CDR2 SQIVND (reference sequence). The CDR3 is 12 residues long. The CDR3 is CASNSGEETQYF. DNA for the CDR3: TGTGCCAGTAACAGCGGAGAAGAGACCCAGTACTTC.

The genes are TRBV14 and TRBJ2-7, with TRBD1 identical over 9 bases. The trim removed 4 bases at V and 2 bases at J, leaving 15 bases unmatched. The CDR3 consists of 18 residues. Germline loops: CDR1 SGHDN, CDR2 FVKESK. The CDR3 loop is CASSRRRGQGSYPYEQYF. The CDR3 DNA is TGTGCCAGCAGCCGAAGACGCGGACAGGGGTCCTACCCCTACGAGCAGTACTTC.

This sequence joins TRBV10-3 and TRBJ1-2; a possible D gene is TRBD1 (5 bases). This CDR3 is 15 amino acids long. The germline V gene encodes CDR1 ENHRY and CDR2 SYGVKD. With 3 bases removed from V and 0 bases from J, the gap between germline ends came to 11 bases. The CDR3 loop reads CAISDSRGTNYGYTF. The CDR3 region has the DNA TGTGCCATCAGTGATAGCCGGGGGACTAACTATGGCTACACCTTC.

The chain carries TRBV28 and TRBJ1-1, with TRBD1 as a possible D gene (6 bases). V was clipped by 4 bases and J by 5 bases, with 17 bases between them. Germline V CDR1 and CDR2: MDHEN, SYDVKM. There are 15 residues in the CDR3. The DNA of the CDR3 is TGTGCCAGCAGTTCGGCAGGGGCAGAGGGAACTGAAGCTTTCTTT. Protein sequence: CASSSAGAEGTEAFF.

The J gene is TRBJ2-3, the V gene TRBV4-2; D call uncertain. The CDR3 contains 12 residues. V lost 6 bases and J lost 1, with 5 bases in between. Per germline, CDR1 LGHNA and CDR2 YNFKEQ. The CDR3 spells CASSHGTDTQYF. The CDR3 DNA follows: TGTGCCAGCAGTCATGGCACAGATACGCAGTATTTT.

This chain uses TRBV7-6 with TRBJ2-1, with D perhaps matching TRBD1 (6 bases). From germline, CDR1 is SGHVS and CDR2 FNYEAQ. V was pared by 3 bases and J by 3 bases, with 18 bases between. The CDR3 totals 17 residues. Here the CDR3 DNA reads TGTGCCAGCAGCTTCCGATCAGGGGTCCCTCTCTACAATGAGCAGTTCTTC. Translated, it gives CASSFRSGVPLYNEQFF.

The chain is built from TRBV7-3 and TRBJ2-7; 8 nucleotides line up with TRBD1. This CDR3 has 13 residues. After removal of 5 bases from V and 4 bases from J, the junction contained 4 bases not matched to a gene. Germline lookup yields CDR1 SGHTA and CDR2 FQGTGA. Written as DNA, the CDR3 is TGTGCCAGCAGCCATACAGGGGGATACGAGCAGTACTTC. Protein product: CASSHTGGYEQYF. Drawing the rest from reference TRBV7-3 and TRBJ2-7, the complete variable domain is GAGVSQTPSNKVTEKGKYVELRCDPISGHTALYWYRQSLGQGPEFLIYFQGTGAADDSGLPNDRFFAVRPEGSVSTLKIQRTERGDSAVYLCASSHTGGYEQYFGPGTRLTVT.

This clone was counted a single time. A much more abundant neighbour one base away suggests this may be a read error. The chain has TRBV6-9 and TRBJ2-1; TRBD2 agrees at 8 bases. Germline CDR1 is MNHGY and CDR2 is SVAAGI. With V trimmed by 8 bases and J by 6 bases, 9 bases remained unmatched. CDR3 length: 14 amino acids. The DNA of the CDR3 is TGTGCCAGCGGTTCAACCGGGACTAGCAATGAGCAGTTCTTC. Amino acid sequence: CASGSTGTSNEQFF.

The chain uses TRBV11-1 and TRBJ2-7, with unresolved D. Trimming stripped 3 bases from V and 2 bases from J, with 11 bases between. Germline V gene data show CDR1 as SGHAT and CDR2 as FQDESV (reference sequence). The CDR3 extends over 14 amino acids. The CDR3, as DNA: TGTGCCAGCAGCTTCGGCGGAAATACCTACGAGCAGTACTTC. Its translation: CASSFGGNTYEQYF.

The genes are TRBV7-8 and TRBJ2-7; 7 bases are a match to TRBD2. Germline CDR1 is SGHVS and CDR2 is FQNEAQ. The CDR3 runs to 14 residues. Unmatched junction bases numbered 6, after V lost 5 bases and J lost 2 bases. CDR3 nucleotide sequence: TGTGCCAGCAGCATGGGGGGGGAAGCCTACGAGCAGTACTTC. Protein: CASSMGGEAYEQYF.

This clone showed up just once. This chain uses TRBV10-1 with TRBJ2-4; D call uncertain. Trimming stripped 3 bases from V and 5 bases from J, with 11 bases between. The CDR3 consists of 14 residues. Germline CDR1 is WNHNN and CDR2 is SYGVQD (reference sequence). CDR3 nucleotide sequence: TGCGCCAGCAGTGATGGGGTAAAGGAAAACATTCAGTACTTC. Residues: CASSDGVKENIQYF.

V gene TRBV6-5 combines with J gene TRBJ1-1; D might be TRBD1 (6 bases). CDR1 and CDR2 from the germline V gene are MNHEY and SVGAGI. CDR3 length: 16 residues. The V end lost 4 bases, the J end lost 4 bases, and 19 bases lay between the germline ends. CDR3 sequence (DNA): TGTGCCAGCAGTTCTTTCTACAGGGCATGGGGCACTGAAGCTTTCTTT. Residues: CASSSFYRAWGTEAFF.

The V call is TRBV6-1, the J call TRBJ2-2; D ambiguous. From germline, CDR1 is MNHNS and CDR2 SASEGT. The CDR3 runs to 15 residues. Trimming removed 4 bases at V and 4 bases at J, with 13 bases between. CDR3 bases: TGTGCCAGCAGTGGTATTGGGATGGGCACCGGGGAGCTGTTTTTT. Protein sequence: CASSGIGMGTGELFF.

J is TRBJ1-1 and V is TRBV5-1, with 7 bases aligning to TRBD1. Germline V gives CDR1 SGHRS, CDR2 YFSETQ. V shed 1 base, J shed 0 bases, and the junction held 3 bases outside the gene matches. There are 15 residues in the CDR3. CDR3 in amino acids: CASSLLGQMNTEAFF. DNA of the CDR3: TGCGCCAGCAGCTTGTTGGGACAGATGAACACTGAAGCTTTCTTT.

The rearrangement uses TRBV27 and TRBJ2-1, with 7 bases identical to TRBD2. The germline gives CDR1 MNHEY, CDR2 SMNVEV (reference sequence). This CDR3 is built from 17 residues. The V segment lost 6 bases and the J segment 0 bases; nucleotides outside the gene matches: 11. The CDR3 is CASRTTLALSSYNEQFF. Written as DNA, the CDR3 is TGTGCCAGCAGAACAACACTAGCGCTGAGCTCCTACAATGAGCAGTTCTTC.

The V gene is TRBV6-5, the J gene TRBJ2-7; D might be TRBD2 (7 bases). Looked up from germline, CDR1 is MNHEY and CDR2 is SVGAGI. The length of the CDR3 is 16 residues. Trimming took off 0 bases at V and 6 bases at J, with 18 bases between the two ends. The CDR3 reads CASSYSSGGPFFEQYF. In DNA form, the CDR3 reads TGTGCCAGCAGTTACTCGTCGGGGGGCCCCTTTTTCGAGCAGTACTTC.

The V gene is TRBV7-2, the J gene TRBJ1-1; D remains unclear. Germline lookup yields CDR1 SGHTA and CDR2 FQGNSA. The CDR3 spans 11 residues. V dropped 2 bases and J dropped 11 bases, with 9 bases sitting between them. This chain's CDR3 is CASSLFREAFF. Here the CDR3 DNA reads TGTGCCAGCAGCTTATTCCGGGAGGCTTTCTTT. The complete variable domain, with remaining parts taken from reference TRBV7-2 and TRBJ1-1, reads GAGVSQSPSNKVTEKGKDVELRCDPISGHTALYWYRQSLGQGLEFLIYFQGNSAPDKSGLPSDRFSAERTGGSVSTLTIQRTQQEDSAVYLCASSLFREAFFGQGTRLTVV.

This clone was recorded once. The genes are TRBV7-3 and TRBJ1-4; the match to TRBD1 covers 7 bases. The CDR3 loop spans 15 amino acids. Trimming at V came to 0 bases and at J to 7 bases, leaving 5 bases not matched to a gene. The germline V gene has CDR1 SGHTA and CDR2 FQGTGA. The CDR3 protein is CASSLTGGYGEKLFF. The DNA of the CDR3 is TGTGCCAGCAGCTTAACAGGGGGCTACGGTGAAAAACTGTTTTTT.

This rearrangement joins TRBV7-9 to TRBJ1-4; a weak D match, TRBD1 (5 bases). Germline loops: CDR1 SEHNR, CDR2 FQNEAQ (reference sequence). V was shortened by 6 bases and J by 5 bases, with 16 bases between the two germline ends. This CDR3 contains 15 residues. CDR3 sequence: CASRLMGRTNEKLFF. The CDR3 DNA is TGTGCCAGCAGACTTATGGGACGGACAAATGAAAAACTGTTTTTT.

This clone was counted only a few times. The chain combines TRBV4-1 with TRBJ1-2; unclear D gene. The V end was cut by 0 bases, the J end by 4 bases, with 12 bases between. CDR3 length equals 15 residues. Germline values: CDR1 MGHRA, CDR2 YSYEKL. The CDR3 protein is CASSQEWGQSYGYTF. The DNA for the CDR3 is TGCGCCAGCAGCCAAGAATGGGGTCAGTCCTATGGCTACACCTTC.

This chain joins TRBV19 and TRBJ1-5; a possible D gene is TRBD1 (6 bases). This CDR3 region has 17 residues. V lost 3 bases and J 2 bases, leaving 17 bases between the germline ends. The germline gives CDR1 LNHDA, CDR2 SQIVND (reference sequence). Here the CDR3 DNA reads TGTGCCAGTAGTATTCCCGGGGGGGCTGGAGGCAATCAGCCCCAGCATTTT. It is translated as CASSIPGGAGGNQPQHF.

This clone has a handful of counts. This rearrangement joins TRBV19 to TRBJ2-7; D could derive from TRBD1 or TRBD2 (5 bases each). This CDR3 spans 14 amino acids. CDR1 LNHDA and CDR2 SQIVND come from the germline V gene (reference sequence). Trimming removed 9 bases at V and 3 bases at J, with 18 bases between. The CDR3 sequence: CASRDPGRSYEQYF. The CDR3 DNA is TGTGCCAGCCGGGACCCGGGAAGGAGCTACGAGCAGTACTTC.